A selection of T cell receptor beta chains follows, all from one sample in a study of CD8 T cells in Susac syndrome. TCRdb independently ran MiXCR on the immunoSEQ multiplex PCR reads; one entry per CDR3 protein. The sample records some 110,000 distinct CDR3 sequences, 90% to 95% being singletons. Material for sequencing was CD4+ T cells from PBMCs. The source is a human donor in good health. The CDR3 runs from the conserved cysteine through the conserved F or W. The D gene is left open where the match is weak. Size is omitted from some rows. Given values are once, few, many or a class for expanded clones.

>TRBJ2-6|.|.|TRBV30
CAYQSPSGANVLTF
TGTGCCTACCAAAGCCCCTCTGGGGCCAACGTCCTGACTTTC
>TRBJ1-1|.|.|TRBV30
CAWSMNTEAFF
TGTGCCTGGAGTATGAACACTGAAGCTTTCTTT
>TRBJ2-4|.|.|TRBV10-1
CASRSQKGLMYF
TGCGCCAGCAGATCCCAGAAGGGGTTGATGTACTTC
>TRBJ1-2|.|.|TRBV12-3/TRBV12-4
CASSLKRSHGYTF
TGTGCCAGCAGTTTGAAAAGGAGTCATGGCTACACCTTC
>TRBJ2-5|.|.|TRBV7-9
CATAPGTGETQYF
TGTGCCACAGCCCCCGGGACCGGAGAGACCCAGTACTTC
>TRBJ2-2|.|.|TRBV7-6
CASSLVVRTGELFF
TGTGCCAGCAGCTTAGTCGTCCGGACCGGGGAGCTGTTTTTT
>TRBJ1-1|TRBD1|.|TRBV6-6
CASSYPIGQVGGEAFF
TGTGCCAGCAGTTACCCCATTGGACAGGTGGGTGGTGAAGCTTTCTTT
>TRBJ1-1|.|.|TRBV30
CAWRVGETEAFF
TGTGCCTGGAGGGTAGGGGAGACTGAAGCTTTCTTT
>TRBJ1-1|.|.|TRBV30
CAWKNVGGARNTEAFF
TGTGCCTGGAAAAATGTGGGGGGGGCGCGTAACACTGAAGCTTTCTTT
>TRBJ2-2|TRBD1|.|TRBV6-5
CASSYFYPGTGADGELFF
TGTGCCAGCAGTTACTTTTATCCCGGGACAGGGGCGGACGGGGAGCTGTTTTTT
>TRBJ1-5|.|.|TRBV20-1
CSGRDGGAAESNQPQHF
TGCAGTGGTAGAGACGGCGGGGCTGCCGAGAGCAATCAGCCCCAGCATTTT
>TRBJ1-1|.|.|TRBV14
CASSQGRGGFRAFF
TGTGCCAGCAGCCAAGGCAGGGGAGGATTTCGGGCTTTCTTT
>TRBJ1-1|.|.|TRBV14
CASSLRLGPSTEAFF
TGTGCCAGCAGCCTGAGACTGGGACCGAGCACTGAAGCTTTCTTT
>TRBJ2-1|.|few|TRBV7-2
CASSLDGYNEQFF
TGTGCCAGCAGCTTAGACGGTTACAATGAGCAGTTCTTC
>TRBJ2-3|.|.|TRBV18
CASSPQAGSTDTQYF
TGTGCCAGCTCACCACAAGCTGGAAGCACAGATACGCAGTATTTT
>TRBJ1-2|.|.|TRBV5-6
CASSSDSTLGYTF
TGTGCCAGCAGCTCCGATAGTACTCTTGGCTACACCTTC